This record looks at one T cell receptor (beta chain) sequence and its context. This sample was included in a study of blood T cell repertoires in COVID-19. Study-level information: Both acute and convalescent COVID-19 samples were obtained from the United States, Italy and Spain. T cells, B-cell-depleted T cells, or PBMCs provided the cDNA or gDNA that served as material.

CDR1 SGHTA and CDR2 FQGTGA come from the germline V gene. The germline V and J ends were trimmed by 4 bases and 5 bases, with 15 bases remaining between them. The CDR3 totals 15 residues. Authors' analysis steps: Reference gene primer amplification gave estimated nucleated cell counts. Assay: immunoSEQ multiplex PCR; the TCRdb copy retains only in-frame clones and omits some. V and J calls and clone size follow that table, whereas D and trimming were derived from the DNA. Of around 81,000 clones in the sample, approximately 80% were seen once. This TCR derives from a human donor in a cohort sampled during active COVID-19. Sequences were obtained from peripheral blood. J is TRBJ2-1 and V is TRBV7-3; D is perhaps TRBD2 (5 bases). This CDR3 reads CASSSRRGNNNEQFF. For the CDR3, the DNA is TGTGCCAGCAGCTCCCGTAGAGGGAATAACAATGAGCAGTTCTTC.